This TCR beta chain was obtained from a study of blood T cell repertoires in COVID-19. This study enrolled people aged about 18 to 100 from roughly 22 US geographic areas. The recovered donors of Cohort 3 showed two negative PCRs, clearance, or symptom resolution. Data came from immunoSEQ multiplex PCR; TCRdb stores just in-frame clones and leaves some out. Here the sample spans 250,000 to 350,000 clones, about 88% being singletons. Sequenced: PBMCs or T cells enriched from blood (not recorded which). The source is a man between 60 and 70 years old who had recovered from COVID-19.

CDR3 nucleotide sequence: TGTGCCACTGAGACACTGTACCAAGAGACCCAGTACTTC. Translation: CATETLYQETQYF. The V and J genes are TRBV19 and TRBJ2-5; D unresolved. Germline values: CDR1 LNHDA, CDR2 SQIVND (reference sequence). CDR3 length equals 13 residues. V shed 10 bases and J shed 0 bases, with 12 bases lying between them.